This section outlines one T cell receptor (beta chain) sequence together with its context. Its antigen is currently unknown. The sample is drawn from a study of cytomegalovirus exposure and HLA in healthy donors. Study-wide points: The authors later found TCR association rates varying by HLA locus, with DRB1 most and HLA-C fewest. An analysis done earlier found most TCR beta V segments productive about 87% or about 30% of the time.

Vbeta (60) and Jbeta (13) primers were used in the PCR. Methods used by the authors: Later, an analysis found about 80 million unique TCR beta chains, and around 10 million of these were shared. Profiling relied on immunoSEQ multiplex PCR, and the TCRdb table lists in-frame clones only, not all of them. V and J calls and clone size come straight from that table; D and trimming were deduced from the DNA. The repertoire consists of roughly 160,000 clones, with more than 80% occurring once and the leading ten covering approximately 13%. Unmatched junction bases numbered 4, after V lost 6 bases and J lost 1 base. Germline V gives CDR1 LNHDA, CDR2 SQIVND (reference sequence). CDR3 size: 15 residues.

Sequences were obtained from PBMCs. The receptor comes from a woman between 45 and 65 years old in good health and CMV-seronegative. This rearrangement joins TRBV19 to TRBJ2-2; 8 bases are a match to TRBD1. The CDR3 sequence is CASSPDRENTGELFF. CDR3 coding DNA: TGTGCCAGTAGCCCGGACAGGGAGAACACCGGGGAGCTGTTTTTT. The full variable domain, in which reference TRBV19 and TRBJ2-2 provide the parts outside the CDR3, is DGGITQSPKYLFRKEGQNVTLSCEQNLNHDAMYWYRQDPGQGLRLIYYSQIVNDFQKGDIAEGYSVSREKKESFPLTVTSAQKNPTAFYLCASSPDRENTGELFFGEGSRLTVL.